Below are 22 T cell receptor beta chains sequenced from a single sample in a study of blood T cell repertoires in COVID-19. The data were produced by immunoSEQ multiplex PCR, yet TCRdb's version contains in-frame clones alone and is incomplete. The sample lists approximately 250,000 clones, around 84% seen once, with roughly 4% in the top ten. Sequencing input: PBMCs or T cells enriched from blood (not recorded which). The origin of the receptors is a man younger than 40 with acute COVID-19.

This chain connects TRBV7-9 to TRBJ1-4; 7 positions agree with TRBD1. With 4 bases clipped from V and 8 bases from J, the junction kept 16 bases outside the gene matches. Per the germline V gene, CDR1 is SEHNR and CDR2 is FQNEAQ (reference sequence). The CDR3 spans 17 residues. This CDR3 reads CASSYSNRGPVAEKLFF. The CDR3 coding sequence is TGTGCCAGCAGCTACAGTAACAGGGGTCCTGTGGCGGAAAAACTGTTTTTT.

CDR3 nucleotides: TGTGCCAGCAGCCAAGGGCCAACCCCGTACAATGAGCAGTTCTTC. Protein sequence: CASSQGPTPYNEQFF. The chain uses TRBV14 and TRBJ2-1; no definite D call. V was shortened by 1 base and J by 4 bases, with 11 bases between the two germline ends. The germline CDR1 and CDR2 sequences are SGHDN and FVKESK. The CDR3 has 15 amino acids.

The chain uses TRBV6-2 or TRBV6-3 and TRBJ2-7, with D possibly TRBD2 on 6 matching bases. The V end lost 0 bases, the J end lost 2 bases, and 17 bases lay between the germline ends. The length of the CDR3 is 17 residues. The germline V gene has CDR1 MNHEY and CDR2 SVGEGT. The CDR3 loop reads CASSYSSGGTQPYEQYV. In DNA, the CDR3 is TGTGCCAGCAGTTACTCGTCTGGCGGGACCCAGCCCTACGAGCAGTACGTC.

The chain couples TRBV19 to TRBJ2-1, with TRBD1 matching 11 bases. There are 15 residues in the CDR3. Trimming cost V 5 bases and J 7 bases; bases outside gene matches: 7. In germline, CDR1 is LNHDA, CDR2 SQIVND (reference sequence). The CDR3 region has the DNA TGTGCCAGTAGTTCAGCCGGGACAGGGGGGAATGAGCAGTTCTTC. The encoded protein is CASSSAGTGGNEQFF.

V gene TRBV2 combines with J gene TRBJ2-5, with D unclear. Trimming removed 6 bases from V and 5 bases from J, with 7 bases in between. Per germline, CDR1 SNHLY and CDR2 FYNNEI. This CDR3 is 11 amino acids long. As DNA, the CDR3 is TGTGCCAGCAGAATAGCCGAGACCCAGTACTTC. Protein sequence: CASRIAETQYF.

Remarks on this clone: Other DNA sequences in the sample encode the same CDR3. V and J are TRBV12-3 or TRBV12-4 and TRBJ1-1, with D possibly TRBD1 on 5 matching bases. V lost 3 bases and J 2 bases, leaving 7 bases between the germline ends. This CDR3 contains 13 residues. CDR3: CASSFQGNTEAFF. The CDR3 nucleotides read TGTGCCAGCAGTTTCCAGGGAAACACTGAAGCTTTCTTT.

The chain uses TRBV3-1 (or the pseudogene TRBV3-2) and TRBJ1-2; perhaps TRBD1 as D (6 bases). The CDR3 totals 14 residues. V shed 3 bases and J shed 3 bases, with 11 bases lying between them. Germline loops: CDR1 LGHDT, CDR2 YNNKEL (reference sequence). In DNA, the CDR3 is TGTGCCAGCAGCCAGACAGGTCCCTACTATGGCTACACCTTC. Encoded protein: CASSQTGPYYGYTF.

The rearrangement uses TRBV28 and TRBJ2-2; 7 bases are shared with TRBD1. Trimming cost V 7 bases and J 5 bases; bases outside gene matches: 4. Looked up from germline, CDR1 is MDHEN and CDR2 is SYDVKM. CDR3 length: 13 residues. Here the CDR3 reads CASIYRGTGELFF. The DNA of the CDR3 is TGTGCCAGCATATACAGGGGAACCGGGGAGCTGTTTTTT.

Written as DNA, the CDR3 is TGTGCCAGCAGCCCCCTCGGGCTCTCAAGCGGGACGCAGTATTTT. It translates to CASSPLGLSSGTQYF. The chain uses TRBV3-1 (or the pseudogene TRBV3-2) and TRBJ2-3; D possibly corresponds to TRBD2 (6 bases). With 4 bases removed from V and 9 bases from J, the gap between germline ends came to 20 bases. The CDR3 runs 15 residues. The germline V gene has CDR1 LGHDT and CDR2 YNNKEL (reference sequence).

The chain uses TRBV28 and TRBJ2-5, with 7 positions matching TRBD1. V shed 5 bases, J shed 1 base, and the junction held 7 bases outside the gene matches. CDR1 MDHEN and CDR2 SYDVKM come from the germline V gene. CDR3 length: 15 amino acids. CDR3: CASSKAGTAQETQYF. In nucleotides, the CDR3 is TGTGCCAGCAGTAAGGCCGGGACAGCCCAAGAGACCCAGTACTTC.

This clone was found once. The rearrangement links TRBV27 to TRBJ1-2, with TRBD1 identical over 7 bases. V shed 6 bases, J shed 2 bases, and the junction held 6 bases outside the gene matches. Germline V lookup: CDR1 MNHEY, CDR2 SMNVEV (reference sequence). The CDR3 sequence is 14 residues long. For the CDR3, the DNA is TGTGCCAGCAGGCCAGACAGGGTAAACTATGGCTACACCTTC. It translates to CASRPDRVNYGYTF.

V and J are TRBV28 and TRBJ1-2; D ambiguous. This CDR3 region has 12 residues. V lost 3 bases and J lost 5, with 7 bases in between. CDR1 is MDHEN, CDR2 SYDVKM, per germline. The CDR3: CASSFPYYGYTF. CDR3 DNA: TGTGCCAGCAGTTTTCCCTATTATGGCTACACCTTC.

The rearrangement joins TRBV6-1 to TRBJ2-2, with D uncertain. The CDR3 spans 13 residues. V lost 3 bases and J 6 bases, leaving 8 bases between the germline ends. CDR1 and CDR2 (germline): MNHNS, SASEGT. The CDR3 region has the DNA TGTGCCAGCAGTGATAGCTCTTCCGGGGAGCTGTTTTTT. Protein: CASSDSSSGELFF.

The chain has TRBV5-1 and TRBJ2-1; 7 nucleotides align to TRBD1. This CDR3 has 14 residues. The V gene end was trimmed by 3 bases and the J gene end by 4 bases; junction bases not matched to a gene: 4. Per germline, CDR1 SGHRS and CDR2 YFSETQ. The CDR3 protein is CASSSDRVYNEQFF. CDR3 nucleotides: TGCGCCAGCAGCTCTGACAGGGTTTACAATGAGCAGTTCTTC.

The gene calls are TRBV6-5 and TRBJ1-5; D not resolved. The CDR3 is 14 residues long. Germline V gene sequence: CDR1 MNHEY, CDR2 SVGAGI. V lost 10 bases and J lost 4, with 17 bases in between. This chain's CDR3 is CATKRPAGNQPQHF. CDR3 coding DNA: TGTGCCACAAAAAGGCCGGCCGGGAATCAGCCCCAGCATTTT.

The chain links TRBV2 to TRBJ1-1, with D perhaps matching TRBD1 (5 bases). In germline, CDR1 is SNHLY, CDR2 FYNNEI. V was trimmed by 3 bases and J by 6 bases, leaving 11 bases between them. The length of the CDR3 is 13 residues. In DNA, the CDR3 is TGTGCCAGCAGTGACAGGGTTTCTTCTGAAGCTTTCTTT. Residues: CASSDRVSSEAFF.

The chain employs TRBV11-2 and TRBJ1-2; a weak D match, TRBD1 (6 bases). Trimming left V 2 bases short and J 0 bases short, with 13 bases between. This CDR3 has 16 amino acids. Germline values: CDR1 SGHAT, CDR2 FQNNGV. In nucleotides, the CDR3 is TGTGCCAGCAGCTTAATTGGACAGACCTCTAACTATGGCTACACCTTC. Amino acids: CASSLIGQTSNYGYTF.

This clone is classed as medium-sized (0.01 to 0.1%). The V and J genes are TRBV6-4 and TRBJ2-1; 9 nucleotides agree with TRBD2. Losses at the gene ends were 0 bases for V and 7 bases for J; bases not matched to a gene: 4. The CDR3 extends over 15 amino acids. Germline loops: CDR1 MRHNA, CDR2 SNTAGT. CDR3 DNA sequence: TGTGCCAGCAGTGACTCGAGCCTAGCGGGAAATGAGCAGTTCTTC. As protein: CASSDSSLAGNEQFF.

The rearrangement joins TRBV28 to TRBJ1-4; no definite D call. Germline V CDR1 and CDR2: MDHEN, SYDVKM. V was cut by 5 bases and J by 7 bases, with 11 bases left in between. This CDR3 has 13 amino acids. The CDR3, as DNA: TGTGCCAGCAGTCCCCCCGTCCCTGAAAAACTGTTTTTT. It encodes CASSPPVPEKLFF.

The chain links TRBV7-9 to TRBJ1-1; the match to TRBD1 covers 7 bases. The CDR3 runs to 15 residues. Trimming at V came to 8 bases and at J to 5 bases, leaving 14 bases not matched to a gene. Germline CDR1 reads SEHNR; CDR2 reads FQNEAQ (reference sequence). CDR3 nucleotides: TGTGCCAGCCCAGGGGGGCGCGGAGATGGAACTGAAGCTTTCTTT. Its protein product is CASPGGRGDGTEAFF.

In DNA, the CDR3 is TGTGCCAGCAGTCTATACAGCTCCTCGGGGTCTGGAAACACCATATATTTT. It is translated as CASSLYSSSGSGNTIYF. The chain joins TRBV6-6 to TRBJ1-3; no definite D call. The germline V and J ends were trimmed by 5 bases and 1 base, with 18 bases remaining between them. The CDR3 has 17 amino acids. Per the germline V gene, CDR1 is MNHNY and CDR2 is SVGAGI (reference sequence).

The chain links TRBV2 to TRBJ1-2; TRBD1 matches 7 bases. The germline CDR1 and CDR2 sequences are SNHLY and FYNNEI. V was pared by 6 bases and J by 3 bases, with 7 bases of the junction left unmatched. The CDR3 has 14 amino acids. The DNA for the CDR3 is TGTGCCAGCAGAACGGACAGGAGCGACTATGGCTACACCTTC. Its translation is CASRTDRSDYGYTF. The whole variable domain, remainder taken from reference TRBV2 and TRBJ1-2, is EPEVTQTPSHQVTQMGQEVILRCVPISNHLYFYWYRQILGQKVEFLVSFYNNEISEKSEIFDDQFSVERPDGSNFTLKIRSTKLEDSAMYFCASRTDRSDYGYTFGSGTRLTVV.